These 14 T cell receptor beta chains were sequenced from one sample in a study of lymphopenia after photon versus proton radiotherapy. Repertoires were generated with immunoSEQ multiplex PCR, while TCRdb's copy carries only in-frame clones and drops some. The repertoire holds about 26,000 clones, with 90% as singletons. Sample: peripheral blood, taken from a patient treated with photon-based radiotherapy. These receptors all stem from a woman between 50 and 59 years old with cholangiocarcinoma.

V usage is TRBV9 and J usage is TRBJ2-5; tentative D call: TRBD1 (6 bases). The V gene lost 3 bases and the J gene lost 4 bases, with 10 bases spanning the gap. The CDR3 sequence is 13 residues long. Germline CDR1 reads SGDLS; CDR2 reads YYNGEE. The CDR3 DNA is TGTGCCAGCAGCGGTGGGGGCGGAGAGACCCAGTACTTC. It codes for CASSGGGGETQYF.

CDR3 residues: CASTLQGGNQPQHF. CDR3 DNA sequence: TGTGCCAGTACCCTCCAGGGGGGCAATCAGCCCCAGCATTTT. V usage is TRBV19 and J usage is TRBJ1-5; 7 bases agree with TRBD1. The CDR3 spans 14 residues. CDR1 is LNHDA, CDR2 SQIVND, per germline (reference sequence). V lost 7 bases to trimming and J lost 2 bases; unmatched junction nucleotides: 5.

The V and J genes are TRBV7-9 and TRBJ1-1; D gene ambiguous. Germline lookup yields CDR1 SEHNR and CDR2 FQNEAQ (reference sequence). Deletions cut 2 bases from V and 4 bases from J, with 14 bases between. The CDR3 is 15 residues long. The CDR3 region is CASSLTSQALTEAFF. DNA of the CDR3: TGTGCCAGCAGCTTAACATCCCAGGCCCTCACTGAAGCTTTCTTT.

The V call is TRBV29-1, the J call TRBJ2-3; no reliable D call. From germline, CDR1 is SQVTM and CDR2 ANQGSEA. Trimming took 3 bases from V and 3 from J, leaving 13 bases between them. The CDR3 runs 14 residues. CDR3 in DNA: TGCAGCGTTGACGCCGGCCCCGGGACAGATACGCAGTATTTT. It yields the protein CSVDAGPGTDTQYF.

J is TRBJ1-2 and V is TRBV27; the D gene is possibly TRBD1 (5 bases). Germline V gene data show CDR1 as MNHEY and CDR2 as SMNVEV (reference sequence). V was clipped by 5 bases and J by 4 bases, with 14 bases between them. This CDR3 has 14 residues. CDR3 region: CASSVRVSGYGYTF. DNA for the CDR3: TGTGCCAGCAGTGTCAGGGTGTCGGGCTATGGCTACACCTTC.

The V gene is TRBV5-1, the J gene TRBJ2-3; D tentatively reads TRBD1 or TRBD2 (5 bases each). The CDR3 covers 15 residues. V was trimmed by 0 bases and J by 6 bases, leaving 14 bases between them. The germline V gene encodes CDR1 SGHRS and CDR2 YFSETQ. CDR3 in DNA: TGCGCCAGCAGCTTGGGTAGGACTCAGGGCGATACGCAGTATTTT. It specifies CASSLGRTQGDTQYF.

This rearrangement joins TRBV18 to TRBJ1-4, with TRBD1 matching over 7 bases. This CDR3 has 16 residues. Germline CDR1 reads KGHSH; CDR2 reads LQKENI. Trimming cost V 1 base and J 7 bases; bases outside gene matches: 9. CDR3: CASSPQGARRGEKLFF. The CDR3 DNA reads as TGTGCCAGCTCACCACAGGGGGCCCGAAGAGGTGAAAAACTGTTTTTT.

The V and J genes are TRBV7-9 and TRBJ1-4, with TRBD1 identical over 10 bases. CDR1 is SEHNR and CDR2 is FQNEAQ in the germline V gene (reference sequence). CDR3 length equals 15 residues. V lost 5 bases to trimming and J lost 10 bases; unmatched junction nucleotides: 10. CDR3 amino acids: CASSLLRQGAGKLFF. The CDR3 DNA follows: TGTGCCAGCAGCCTCCTTCGACAGGGGGCGGGAAAACTGTTTTTT.

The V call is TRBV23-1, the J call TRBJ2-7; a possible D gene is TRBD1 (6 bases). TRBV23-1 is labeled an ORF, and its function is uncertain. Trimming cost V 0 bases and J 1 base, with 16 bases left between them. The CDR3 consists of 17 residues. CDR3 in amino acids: CASSQSTGQFQSYEQYF. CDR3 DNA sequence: TGCGCCAGCAGTCAATCAACCGGACAGTTTCAATCCTACGAGCAGTACTTC.

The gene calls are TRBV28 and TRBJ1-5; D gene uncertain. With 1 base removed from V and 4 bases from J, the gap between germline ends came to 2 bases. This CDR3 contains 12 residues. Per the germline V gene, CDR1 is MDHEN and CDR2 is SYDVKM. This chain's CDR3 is CASSLLNQPQHF. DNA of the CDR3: TGTGCCAGCAGTTTATTAAATCAGCCCCAGCATTTT.

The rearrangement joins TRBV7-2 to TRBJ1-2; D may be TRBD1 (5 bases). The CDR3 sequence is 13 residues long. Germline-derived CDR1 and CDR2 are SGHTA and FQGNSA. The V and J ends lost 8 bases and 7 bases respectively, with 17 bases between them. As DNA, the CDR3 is TGTGCCAGCGGTTCGGGCAGGGTCTCTGGCTACACCTTC. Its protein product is CASGSGRVSGYTF.

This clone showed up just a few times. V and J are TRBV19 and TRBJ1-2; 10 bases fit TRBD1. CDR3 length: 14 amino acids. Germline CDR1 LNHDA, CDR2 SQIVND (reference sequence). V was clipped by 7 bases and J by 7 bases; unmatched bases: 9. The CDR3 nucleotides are TGTGCCAGTAAAGCTGGACAGGGGGAGGTTGGCTACACCTTC. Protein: CASKAGQGEVGYTF.

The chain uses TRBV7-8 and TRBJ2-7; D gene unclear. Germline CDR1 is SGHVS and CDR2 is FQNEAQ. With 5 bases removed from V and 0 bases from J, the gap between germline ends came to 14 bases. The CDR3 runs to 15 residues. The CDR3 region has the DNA TGTGCCAGCAGCATCCCGTCAAGGAGCTCCTACGAGCAGTACTTC. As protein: CASSIPSRSSYEQYF.

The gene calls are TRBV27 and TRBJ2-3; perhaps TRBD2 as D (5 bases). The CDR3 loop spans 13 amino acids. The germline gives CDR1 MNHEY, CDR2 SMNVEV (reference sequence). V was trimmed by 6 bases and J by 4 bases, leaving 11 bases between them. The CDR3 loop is CASRGAGPDTQYF. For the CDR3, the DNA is TGTGCCAGCAGGGGTGCGGGCCCAGATACGCAGTATTTT.